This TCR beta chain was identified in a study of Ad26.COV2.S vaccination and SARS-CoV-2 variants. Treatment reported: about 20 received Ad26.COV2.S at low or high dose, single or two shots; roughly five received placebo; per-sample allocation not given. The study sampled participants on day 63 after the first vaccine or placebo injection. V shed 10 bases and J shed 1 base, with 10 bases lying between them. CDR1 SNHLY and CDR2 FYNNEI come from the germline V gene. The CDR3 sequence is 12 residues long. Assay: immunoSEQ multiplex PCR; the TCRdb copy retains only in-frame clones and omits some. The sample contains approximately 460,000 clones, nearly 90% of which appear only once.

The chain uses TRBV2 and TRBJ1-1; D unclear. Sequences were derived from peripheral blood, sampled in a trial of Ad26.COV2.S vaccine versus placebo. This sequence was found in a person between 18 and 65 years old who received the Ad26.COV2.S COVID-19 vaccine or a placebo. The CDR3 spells CAILDRNTEAFF. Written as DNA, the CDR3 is TGTGCCATCCTCGATCGGAACACTGAAGCTTTCTTT. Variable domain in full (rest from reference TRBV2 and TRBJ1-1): EPEVTQTPSHQVTQMGQEVILRCVPISNHLYFYWYRQILGQKVEFLVSFYNNEISEKSEIFDDQFSVERPDGSNFTLKIRSTKLEDSAMYFCAILDRNTEAFFGQGTRLTVV.